Each of the 28 T cell receptor beta chains below was sequenced from the same sample in a study of blood T cell repertoires in COVID-19. Measured with immunoSEQ multiplex PCR; TCRdb has only the in-frame clones, and not every one. The sample shows about 180,000 clones, almost 80% of them seen only once. The sample comprised PBMCs or T cells enriched from blood (not recorded which). The receptors stem from a woman aged 45-65 years who had recovered from COVID-19.

The rearrangement links TRBV3-1 (or the pseudogene TRBV3-2) to TRBJ1-1; unclear D gene. CDR3 length: 14 residues. CDR1 LGHDT and CDR2 YNNKEL come from the germline V gene (reference sequence). Trimming took 1 base from V and 4 from J, leaving 10 bases between them. DNA of the CDR3: TGTGCCAGCAGCCAAGCTCTCGGTCGCACTGAAGCTTTCTTT. Encoded protein: CASSQALGRTEAFF.

Here the CDR3 DNA reads TGTGCCAGCAGGGGACAGTTAGAAAATTCACCCCTCCACTTT. It specifies CASRGQLENSPLHF. The genes are TRBV2 and TRBJ1-6; TRBD1 aligns across 7 bases. Germline V gene data show CDR1 as SNHLY and CDR2 as FYNNEI. The length of the CDR3 is 14 residues. Trimming at V came to 6 bases and at J to 7 bases, leaving 6 bases not matched to a gene.

The genes are TRBV5-1 and TRBJ1-1; possible D gene TRBD1, 5 bases. CDR3 length: 13 residues. V was cut by 5 bases and J by 1 base, with 9 bases left in between. Germline assignment: CDR1 SGHRS and CDR2 YFSETQ. CDR3 DNA: TGCGCCAGCAGGGAGGGGAAGAACACTGAAGCTTTCTTT. It encodes CASREGKNTEAFF.

The chain links TRBV4-1 to TRBJ2-1; 9 bases are a match to TRBD2. There are 18 residues in the CDR3. Germline V gives CDR1 MGHRA, CDR2 YSYEKL. Germline trimming cut 1 base from V and 9 bases from J; bases unmatched to any gene: 16. This chain's CDR3 is CASSQGGRRAGGFTEQFF. The DNA of the CDR3 is TGCGCCAGCAGCCAAGGGGGGCGGCGAGCGGGAGGATTTACTGAGCAGTTCTTC.

The V call is TRBV29-1, the J call TRBJ1-2, with a tentative D call TRBD1 (6 bases). V lost 5 bases and J lost 0, with 13 bases in between. The CDR3 is made up of 14 amino acids. Germline values: CDR1 SQVTM, CDR2 ANQGSEA. The CDR3 DNA is TGCAGCGTTTATAGGGACATAGCTAACTATGGCTACACCTTC. Encoded protein: CSVYRDIANYGYTF. Full variable domain (outside the CDR3, taken from reference TRBV29-1 and TRBJ1-2): SAVISQKPSRDICQRGTSLTIQCQVDSQVTMMFWYRQQPGQSLTLIATANQGSEATYESGFVIDKFPISRPNLTFSTLTVSNMSPEDSSIYLCSVYRDIANYGYTFGSGTRLTVV.

The rearrangement joins TRBV6-2 or TRBV6-3 to TRBJ1-2, with TRBD1 as a possible D gene (6 bases). The V gene's germline CDR1 is MNHEY and CDR2 SVGEGT. Deletions cut 0 bases from V and 0 bases from J, with 11 bases between. There are 16 residues in the CDR3. The DNA of the CDR3 is TGTGCCAGCAGTTACTCGGACAGTTCACCTAACTATGGCTACACCTTC. It codes for CASSYSDSSPNYGYTF.

This clone was detected a few times. The CDR3 coding sequence is TGTGCCTCCGGGACTAGCGGAGATAGCACAGATACGCAGTATTTT. Encoded protein: CASGTSGDSTDTQYF. This sequence joins TRBV30 and TRBJ2-3, with 11 nucleotides matching TRBD2. V shed 7 bases and J 0 bases; nucleotides not matched to a gene: 6. This CDR3 contains 15 residues. CDR1 is GTSNPN and CDR2 is SVGIG in the germline V gene (reference sequence).

V gene TRBV9 combines with J gene TRBJ2-2; a possible D gene is TRBD2 (5 bases). The germline CDR1 and CDR2 sequences are SGDLS and YYNGEE. Trimming removed 4 bases from V and 6 bases from J, with 19 bases in between. The CDR3 runs 16 residues. CDR3 sequence reads: CASSLPPGLSPGELFF. The CDR3 nucleotides are TGTGCCAGCAGCCTCCCGCCCGGACTCTCCCCCGGGGAGCTGTTTTTT.

The chain links TRBV19 to TRBJ1-6, with D possibly TRBD1 on 6 matching bases. This CDR3 spans 13 amino acids. V was shortened by 11 bases and J by 4 bases, with 12 bases between the two germline ends. Germline-derived CDR1 and CDR2 are LNHDA and SQIVND (reference sequence). The CDR3 DNA reads TGTGCCTCAGGGGACACTTATAATTCACCCCTCCACTTT. It translates to CASGDTYNSPLHF. Full variable domain (rest looked up from reference TRBV19 and TRBJ1-6): DGGITQSPKYLFRKEGQNVTLSCEQNLNHDAMYWYRQDPGQGLRLIYYSQIVNDFQKGDIAEGYSVSREKKESFPLTVTSAQKNPTAFYLCASGDTYNSPLHFGNGTRLTVT.

The V gene is TRBV7-3, the J gene TRBJ2-1, with 11 bases fitting TRBD2. The J segment lost 6 bases and the V segment lost 2 bases, leaving 3 bases of the junction unmatched. The CDR3 is 15 amino acids. Germline CDR1 and CDR2: SGHTA and FQGTGA. The CDR3: CASSLLAGGGNEQFF. CDR3 sequence (DNA): TGTGCCAGCAGCTTATTAGCGGGAGGGGGCAATGAGCAGTTCTTC.

Turning to this clone: One end of the junction fails to match germline, which may point to a read error. Other DNA sequences within the sample encode an identical CDR3. This chain joins TRBV5-1 and TRBJ2-7; weak D call: TRBD1 (5 bases). The CDR3 is 15 residues long. Germline V lookup: CDR1 SGHRS, CDR2 YFSETQ. In DNA, the CDR3 is TGCGCCAGCAGCATTGCAGGGTCGGAAGTTTACGAGCAGTACTTT. This sequence encodes CASSIAGSEVYEQYF.

The sample holds one count of this clone. The chain recombines TRBV15 with TRBJ2-1; TRBD1 aligns across 9 bases. The V gene's germline CDR1 is LNHNV and CDR2 YYDKDF (reference sequence). J lost 7 bases, V lost 4 bases, and 8 bases had no gene match. This CDR3 is 15 amino acids long. Here the CDR3 reads CATSTTRDRENEQFF. DNA of the CDR3: TGTGCCACCAGCACCACCCGGGACAGGGAAAATGAGCAGTTCTTC.

The chain combines TRBV19 with TRBJ2-7; TRBD1 aligns across 9 bases. The CDR3 spans 15 residues. V dropped 5 bases and J dropped 0; count of bases not matched to a gene: 5. Germline V gene lookup returns CDR1 LNHDA and CDR2 SQIVND (reference sequence). CDR3 region: CASSPGTGISYEQYF. CDR3 coding DNA: TGTGCCAGTAGTCCCGGGACAGGGATCTCCTACGAGCAGTACTTC. The complete variable domain, with remaining parts taken from reference TRBV19 and TRBJ2-7, reads DGGITQSPKYLFRKEGQNVTLSCEQNLNHDAMYWYRQDPGQGLRLIYYSQIVNDFQKGDIAEGYSVSREKKESFPLTVTSAQKNPTAFYLCASSPGTGISYEQYFGPGTRLTVT.

The chain couples TRBV18 to TRBJ1-6, with D uncertain. Per germline, CDR1 KGHSH and CDR2 LQKENI. Trimming cost V 10 bases and J 2 bases, with 12 bases left between them. The CDR3 loop spans 14 amino acids. The chain's CDR3 is CATMTGTYNSPLHF. The CDR3 DNA is TGTGCCACCATGACCGGGACCTATAATTCACCCCTCCACTTT.

This clone was observed once. DNA of the CDR3: TGTGCCGTCAAGACCCACGGAGCCACTGAAGCTTTCTTT. The encoded protein is CAVKTHGATEAFF. The chain links TRBV28 to TRBJ1-1; D remains ambiguous. In germline, CDR1 is MDHEN, CDR2 SYDVKM. Trimming shortened V by 11 bases and J by 4 bases, and 17 bases separated the two germline ends. This CDR3 spans 13 amino acids.

J is TRBJ2-7 and V is TRBV19; the match to TRBD2 covers 9 bases. The V and J ends lost 2 bases and 4 bases, in that order; junction bases with no gene match: 9. The germline gives CDR1 LNHDA, CDR2 SQIVND (reference sequence). The CDR3 is 16 residues long. Written as DNA, the CDR3 is TGTGCCAGTAGTATACTAAGCGGGAGGCCGCCTTACGAGCAGTACTTC. As protein: CASSILSGRPPYEQYF.

The rearrangement joins TRBV5-4 to TRBJ2-7, with 10 bases fitting TRBD2. CDR3 length: 14 residues. CDR1 and CDR2 (germline): SGHNT, YYREEE (reference sequence). V was clipped by 5 bases and J by 4 bases; unmatched bases: 6. CDR3 nucleotide sequence: TGTGCCAGCAGGATAGCGGGAGGTGGGTACGAGCAGTACTTC. Its translation: CASRIAGGGYEQYF.

This chain joins TRBV2 and TRBJ2-1; D may be TRBD1 (5 bases). V was shortened by 4 bases and J by 5 bases, with 9 bases between the two germline ends. The CDR3 has 13 residues. Per germline, CDR1 SNHLY and CDR2 FYNNEI. In DNA, the CDR3 is TGTGCCAGCAGTGCCGGACAAGACAATGAGCAGTTCTTC. As protein: CASSAGQDNEQFF. Full variable domain (missing parts from reference TRBV2 and TRBJ2-1): EPEVTQTPSHQVTQMGQEVILRCVPISNHLYFYWYRQILGQKVEFLVSFYNNEISEKSEIFDDQFSVERPDGSNFTLKIRSTKLEDSAMYFCASSAGQDNEQFFGPGTRLTVL.

This chain uses TRBV9 with TRBJ1-1; D gene uncertain. The germline V gene encodes CDR1 SGDLS and CDR2 YYNGEE. Trimming removed 0 bases from V and 3 bases from J, with 9 bases in between. The CDR3 covers 14 residues. The CDR3 sequence is CASSVGVGDTEAFF. CDR3 DNA sequence: TGTGCCAGCAGCGTAGGCGTTGGTGACACTGAAGCTTTCTTT.

This clone appeared once. The chain links TRBV7-2 to TRBJ2-5; 7 nucleotides agree with TRBD1. The germline V gene has CDR1 SGHTA and CDR2 FQGNSA. The CDR3 runs 13 residues. V shed 2 bases, J shed 3 bases, and the junction held 0 bases outside the gene matches. The CDR3 region is CASSLTGEETQYF. In DNA, the CDR3 is TGTGCCAGCAGCTTAACAGGGGAAGAGACCCAGTACTTC.

The chain is built from TRBV5-1 and TRBJ2-3; the D gene is possibly TRBD2 (5 bases). Trimming took off 4 bases at V and 6 bases at J, with 9 bases between the two ends. Germline CDR1 and CDR2: SGHRS and YFSETQ. The CDR3 totals 12 residues. The CDR3: CASSGLFDTQYF. In nucleotides, the CDR3 is TGCGCCAGCAGCGGACTCTTTGATACGCAGTATTTT.

The gene calls are TRBV7-8 and TRBJ2-5; D possibly corresponds to TRBD1 (6 bases). The CDR3 covers 14 residues. CDR1 is SGHVS and CDR2 is FQNEAQ in the germline V gene. The V and J ends lost 5 bases and 2 bases respectively, with 12 bases between them. The CDR3 region is CASSPDSFQETQYF. The CDR3 DNA is TGTGCCAGCAGCCCGGACAGCTTTCAAGAGACCCAGTACTTC.

Remarks on this clone: No DNA is shown, since the ends of the CDR3 on it are uncertain; the CDR3 is the one TCRdb lists. The genes are TRBV24-1 and TRBJ2-3; the table's TRBD1 call for D was not verified on the DNA. The CDR3 totals 13 residues, both ends included. Germline CDR1 KGHDR, CDR2 SFDVKD. The CDR3 here is CATSVPGADTQYF.

This chain connects TRBV28 to TRBJ1-4; 7 positions match TRBD1. The CDR3 length is 13 residues. Per the germline V gene, CDR1 is MDHEN and CDR2 is SYDVKM. The V and J ends lost 2 bases and 7 bases, in that order; junction bases with no gene match: 1. CDR3 region: CASSLGTVEKLFF. Written as DNA, the CDR3 is TGTGCCAGCAGTTTAGGGACAGTTGAAAAACTGTTTTTT.

The V gene is TRBV29-1, the J gene TRBJ1-1; D unclear. The germline V and J ends were trimmed by 8 bases and 0 bases, with 10 bases remaining between them. Per the germline V gene, CDR1 is SQVTM and CDR2 is ANQGSEA. This CDR3 contains 12 residues. The CDR3 nucleotides are TGCAGCCAGCGCAGTTTGAACACTGAAGCTTTCTTT. Its protein product is CSQRSLNTEAFF.

This clone has a handful of counts. The chain couples TRBV5-8 to TRBJ2-3, with D maybe TRBD2 (5 bases). V was cut by 2 bases and J by 4 bases, with 14 bases left in between. The length of the CDR3 is 15 residues. Germline values: CDR1 SGHTS, CDR2 YDEGEE. CDR3 coding DNA: TGTGCCAGCAGCTTTGGAACTAGAGAGTCAGATACGCAGTATTTT. Amino acids: CASSFGTRESDTQYF.

J is TRBJ2-1 and V is TRBV3-1 (or the pseudogene TRBV3-2); a weak D match, TRBD2 (7 bases). With 4 bases removed from V and 6 bases from J, the gap between germline ends came to 19 bases. Germline-derived CDR1 and CDR2 are LGHDT and YNNKEL (reference sequence). This CDR3 contains 16 residues. CDR3 in DNA: TGTGCCAGCAGCCGAGCCCGGGAGGTCAGGGGCAATGAGCAGTTCTTC. Amino acid sequence: CASSRAREVRGNEQFF.

The chain has TRBV7-2 and TRBJ1-1; D uncertain. Germline-derived CDR1 and CDR2 are SGHTA and FQGNSA. The CDR3 is 15 residues long. V was pared by 5 bases and J by 2 bases, with 15 bases between. Here the CDR3 reads CASSPRTDFNTEAFF. CDR3 bases: TGTGCCAGCAGCCCCCGGACGGACTTTAACACTGAAGCTTTCTTT.